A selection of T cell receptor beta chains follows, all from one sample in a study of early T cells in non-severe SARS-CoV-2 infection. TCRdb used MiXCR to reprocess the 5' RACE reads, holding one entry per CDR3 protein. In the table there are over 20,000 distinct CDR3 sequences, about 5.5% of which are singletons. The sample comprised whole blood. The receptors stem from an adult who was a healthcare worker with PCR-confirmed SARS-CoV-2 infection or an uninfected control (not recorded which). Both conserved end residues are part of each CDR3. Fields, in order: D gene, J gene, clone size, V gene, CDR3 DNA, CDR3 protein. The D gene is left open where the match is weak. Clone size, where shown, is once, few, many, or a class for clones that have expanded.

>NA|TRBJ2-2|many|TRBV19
TGTGCCAGCGCTTGGACAGGAGGGACCGGGGAGCTGTTTTTT
CASAWTGGTGELFF
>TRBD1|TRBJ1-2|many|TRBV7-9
TGTGCCAGCAGCATCCCGGGACAGGTCTATGGCTACACCTTC
CASSIPGQVYGYTF
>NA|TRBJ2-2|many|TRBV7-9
TGTGCCAGCGCTATAAGGGGGTACGGCGGGGAGCTGTTTTTT
CASAIRGYGGELFF
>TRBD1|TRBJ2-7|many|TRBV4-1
TGCGCCAGCAGCTTCCGGGACAGGGGGCCGGGCTACGAGCAGTACTTC
CASSFRDRGPGYEQYF
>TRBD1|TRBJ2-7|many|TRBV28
TGTGCCAGCAGTACGGGGAGACAGGGCCAGGACGAGCAGTACTTC
CASSTGRQGQDEQYF
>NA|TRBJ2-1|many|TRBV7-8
TGTGCCAGCAGGCGACTAGTGGGCGATGAGCAGTTCTTC
CASRRLVGDEQFF
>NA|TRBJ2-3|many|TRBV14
TGTGCCAGCCGGAAGAACGCAGGCACAGATACGCAGTATTTT
CASRKNAGTDTQYF
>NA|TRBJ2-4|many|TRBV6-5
TGTGCCAGCAGGATCGACATCAGCAAAAACATTCAGTACTTC
CASRIDISKNIQYF
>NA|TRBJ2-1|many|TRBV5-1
TGCGCCAGCAGCTTGTTCCGACAGCCCTTGTACAATGAGCAGTTCTTC
CASSLFRQPLYNEQFF
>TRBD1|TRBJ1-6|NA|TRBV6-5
TGTGCCAGCAGCCCAGGGACAGGGAACTCCTATAATTCACCCCTCCACTTT
CASSPGTGNSYNSPLHF
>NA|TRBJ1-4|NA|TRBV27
TGTGCCAGCAGTTCACAGGGTGGCGAAAAACTGTTTTTT
CASSSQGGEKLFF